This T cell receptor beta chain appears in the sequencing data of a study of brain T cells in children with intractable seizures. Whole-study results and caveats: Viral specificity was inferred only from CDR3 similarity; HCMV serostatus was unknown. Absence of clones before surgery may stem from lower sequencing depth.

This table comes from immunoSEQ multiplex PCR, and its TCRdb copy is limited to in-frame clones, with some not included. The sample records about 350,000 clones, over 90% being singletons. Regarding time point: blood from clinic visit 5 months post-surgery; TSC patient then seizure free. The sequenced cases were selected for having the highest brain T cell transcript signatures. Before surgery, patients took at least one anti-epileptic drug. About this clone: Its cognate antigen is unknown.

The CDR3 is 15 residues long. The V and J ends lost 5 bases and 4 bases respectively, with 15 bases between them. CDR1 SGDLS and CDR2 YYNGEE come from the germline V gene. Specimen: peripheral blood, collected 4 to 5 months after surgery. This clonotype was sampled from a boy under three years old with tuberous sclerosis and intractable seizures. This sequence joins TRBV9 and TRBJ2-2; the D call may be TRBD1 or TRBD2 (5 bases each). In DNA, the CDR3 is TGTGCCAGCAGTTCTCGGGGCAGGAGCACCGGGGAGCTGTTTTTT. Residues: CASSSRGRSTGELFF.